This T cell receptor beta chain was recorded in a study of vaccination and CD4 T cells after COVID-19 (dated 2022 in TCRdb). With regard to the full study: Every convalescent patient had a positive nasal swab PCR test for SARS-CoV-2, with mild disease in roughly ten patients and severe disease in one. The convalescent cohort comprised six males and four females, including two Hispanic individuals, seven Caucasians, two Asians and one multiracial person. Two doses of either the Pfizer-BioNTech BNT162b2 vaccine (n=8) or the Moderna mRNA-1273 vaccine (n=2) were administered to participants. Post-COVID blood samples were collected from convalescent patients a median of around 100 days after diagnosis, with a range of about 30 to 161 days. Post-vaccine blood samples were taken a median of roughly 72 days after the second vaccine dose, with a range of about 13 to 250 days. Culture stimuli were overlapping spike peptide pools from SARS-CoV-2 and from the common cold coronaviruses HCoV-NL63, HCoV-OC43 and HCoV-229E. Control cultures used a CEFX viral epitope pool as positive control, an HIV-1 Nef peptide pool as negative control, or no peptide. The spike-specific CD4+ TCR repertoire was compared before and after mRNA vaccination in approximately ten COVID-19 convalescent patients and a handful of infection-naive healthy vaccine recipients.

The treatment or condition label for this specimen denotes: roughly ten-day PBMC culture with coronavirus spike peptide pools or control peptides (ViraFEST assay). The ViraFEST assay was used in the study, in which antigen-specific T cells were expanded with peptide pools and expanded clonotypes were subsequently identified by TCR sequencing. The convalescent patients' positive SARS-CoV-2 PCR tests fell between March and December 2020, which was before the Alpha, Beta and Delta variants emerged in the United States. PBMCs were cultured at two million per well in IMDM supplemented with approximately 5% human AB serum and 9 to 10 IU/ml IL-2, with about 9 ug/ml peptide pools added. Half of the culture medium was replaced with fresh IL-2-containing medium on days 3 and 7. CD4+ T cells were isolated after around 11 days of culture through negative selection using the EasySep CD4+ T cell isolation kit. PBMCs were separated from whole blood using Ficoll-Paque Plus gradient centrifugation and then either used fresh or cryopreserved at -140C. Triplicate wells were generally used for each culture condition.

Libraries were made using PCR. DNA from cultured CD4+ T cells underwent TCR sequencing with the Oncomine TCR Beta short-read assay at the Johns Hopkins FTIC core. The QIAamp micro DNA kit was used to extract genomic DNA from the cultured CD4+ T cells. Oncomine TCR Beta libraries made from cultured CD4+ T cells were pooled using unique dual indexes and sequenced on an Illumina iSeq 100. From the authors' description of their analysis: Non-productive sequences were removed, and CDR3s that did not start with C, did not end with F or W, or were shorter than 7 amino acids were discarded. Antigen-specific clonotypes were identified with the MANAFEST web application by comparing peptide-stimulated wells with reference and other culture wells. For a clone to be called positive, the clone needed an FDR below 0.05, an odds ratio above 5, and a productive frequency above 0.1% in at least two of three replicate wells. A clonotype was classed as cross-reactive if the clonotype showed significant expansion both in SARS-CoV-2 spike wells and in at least one common cold coronavirus spike condition. Similarity between CDR3 sequences was evaluated in R version 3.6.1 using Levenshtein distances (stringdist) and unrooted phylogenetic trees (ape). TCRdb applied fastp at Q25 and MiXCR to the public reads, then kept only in-frame beta chains. Each CDR3 protein appears once, grouped with its most common genes and DNA. These V and J calls originate from TCRdb's pipeline instead of the authors' own analysis. This sample has roughly 24,000 distinct CDR3 sequences in its table, and about 40% of those were observed once. The ten largest make up about a tenth of the sample.

This clonotype occurred a few times. Its antigen has not been determined. No much larger clonotype is one base removed from it; base qualities were not supplied. General findings and caveats noted by the study authors: The study included relatively few convalescent patients and did not analyze early timepoints after natural infection. The median count of SARS-CoV-2-reactive clonotypes went up from roughly 21 after infection to 35 to 40 after vaccination, although the change was not significant. Nearly all vaccine-specific clones in convalescent patients (304 of 307) were mono-reactive for SARS-CoV-2 spike rather than cross-reactive with common cold coronaviruses. In convalescent patients, a median roughly 88% of post-vaccine SARS-CoV-2-reactive clones were detected only after vaccination, suggesting vaccine-specific priming.

Material: CD4+ T cells from blood, cultured in vitro. This sequence originates from a human donor who had recovered from COVID-19.

The CDR3 region: CASSPVGTNTEAFF. The sequence in DNA is TGTGCCAGCAGTCCCGTTGGGACGAACACTGAAGCTTTCTTT. The V and J genes are TRBV27 and TRBJ1-1, and TRBD1 may be the D gene, going by 5 matching bases. The CDR3, cysteine through phenylalanine, is 14 amino acids long. Just CDR3 DNA is preserved here, 42 bases in frame from base 1. The germline V gene (reference sequence) gives CDR1 as MNHEY and CDR2 as SMNVEV. V and J lose 5 bases and 1 base, and a span of 11 bases separates them.